One sample yielded the 28 T cell receptor beta chains listed below, sequenced in a study of shared clonotypes between healthy human individuals. TCRdb's table, derived via immunoSEQ multiplex PCR, lists solely in-frame clones and lacks some. This table has around 2.5 million clones, under 95% appearing once. The sample was naive CD4+ T cells from PBMCs. Subset noted: CD45RA+ positively selected. Source of these receptors: a young man in good health. Some clones in this sample may be carry-over from other donors' samples.

CDR3 sequence: CASSPRQGAGTEAFF. CDR3 DNA: TGTGCCAGCAGCCCACGACAGGGGGCGGGCACTGAAGCTTTCTTT. The chain links TRBV21-1 to TRBJ1-1; the listed D gene, TRBD1, was not tested against the DNA. TRBV21-1 is a pseudogene segment. This CDR3 is 15 amino acids long.

J is TRBJ1-2 and V is TRBV2, with 7 bases that match TRBD1. CDR1 and CDR2 from the germline V gene are SNHLY and FYNNEI. The V gene end was trimmed by 10 bases and the J gene end by 2 bases; junction bases not matched to a gene: 7. The CDR3 has 13 amino acids. CDR3 amino acids: CAMRSTGNYGYTF. In DNA form, the CDR3 reads TGTGCCATGCGATCGACAGGGAACTATGGCTACACCTTC.

About this clone itself: The sample has other DNA sequences that encode this CDR3 too. V and J are TRBV28 and TRBJ2-2, with D uncertain. V dropped 3 bases and J dropped 4 bases, with 0 bases sitting between them. CDR1 is MDHEN, CDR2 SYDVKM, per germline. This CDR3 is 11 amino acids long. CDR3 DNA sequence: TGTGCCAGCAGTTTCACCGGGGAGCTGTTTTTT. This codes for CASSFTGELFF. Full variable domain (missing parts from reference TRBV28 and TRBJ2-2): DVKVTQSSRYLVKRTGEKVFLECVQDMDHENMFWYRQDPGLGLRLIYFSYDVKMKEKGDIPEGYSVSREKKERFSLILESASTNQTSMYLCASSFTGELFFGEGSRLTVL.

V gene TRBV28 combines with J gene TRBJ1-4; TRBD1 agrees at 9 bases. V gave up 5 bases and J gave up 8 bases; unmatched junction bases: 15. Germline lookup yields CDR1 MDHEN and CDR2 SYDVKM. This CDR3 is built from 17 residues. CDR3 in amino acids: CASSPDRTDRGGEKLFF. The CDR3 region has the DNA TGTGCCAGCAGTCCCGACAGGACGGACAGGGGAGGGGAAAAACTGTTTTTT.

This clone was observed a single time. The chain couples TRBV28 to TRBJ2-7; 8 bases align to TRBD1. Germline trimming cut 8 bases from V and 3 bases from J; bases unmatched to any gene: 12. In germline, CDR1 is MDHEN, CDR2 SYDVKM. The CDR3 extends over 15 amino acids. The CDR3 reads CASHTGGPPLYEQYF. In DNA, the CDR3 is TGTGCCAGCCACACAGGGGGACCACCTCTCTACGAGCAGTACTTC.

The gene calls are TRBV6-1 and TRBJ2-1; TRBD2 aligns across 8 bases. CDR1 is MNHNS, CDR2 SASEGT, per germline. After removal of 5 bases from V and 5 bases from J, the junction contained 5 bases not matched to a gene. The CDR3 consists of 14 residues. This CDR3 is CASSSSGPHNEQFF. For the CDR3, the DNA is TGTGCCAGCAGTTCTAGCGGGCCTCACAATGAGCAGTTCTTC.

This clone was seen just once. This chain links TRBV7-2 with TRBJ2-1; D is undetermined. V lost 2 bases and J 4 bases, leaving 9 bases between the germline ends. From germline, CDR1 is SGHTA and CDR2 FQGNSA. The length of the CDR3 is 14 residues. The CDR3 here is CASSLYGEYNEQFF. CDR3 coding DNA: TGTGCCAGCAGCTTATATGGGGAATACAATGAGCAGTTCTTC.

This clone was found once. The rearrangement uses TRBV7-9 and TRBJ1-1; D is unresolved. Trimming cost V 4 bases and J 7 bases, with 19 bases left between them. The CDR3 is made up of 15 amino acids. The germline CDR1 and CDR2 sequences are SEHNR and FQNEAQ (reference sequence). This chain's CDR3 is CASSYVEGPPNEAFF. The DNA of the CDR3 is TGTGCCAGCAGCTATGTAGAAGGACCTCCGAATGAAGCTTTCTTT.

The DNA for the CDR3 is TGTGCCAGCAGCTCAGGCCGCGCAGGGAAAGAGACCCAGTACTTC. Amino acid sequence: CASSSGRAGKETQYF. The chain employs TRBV7-9 and TRBJ2-5, with D possibly TRBD1 on 5 matching bases. The V gene lost 4 bases and the J gene lost 3 bases, with 15 bases spanning the gap. This CDR3 spans 15 amino acids. In germline, CDR1 is SEHNR, CDR2 FQNEAQ (reference sequence).

The chain joins TRBV27 to TRBJ2-3; no firm D call. Germline lookup yields CDR1 MNHEY and CDR2 SMNVEV (reference sequence). The CDR3 runs 14 residues. With 7 bases removed from V and 3 bases from J, the gap between germline ends came to 14 bases. DNA of the CDR3: TGTGCCAGCACCCTGTGGGCCGGGACAGATACGCAGTATTTT. Its translation: CASTLWAGTDTQYF.

This clone was detected only a few times. The V and J genes are TRBV28 and TRBJ1-1; no clear D. CDR1 MDHEN and CDR2 SYDVKM come from the germline V gene. This CDR3 spans 14 amino acids. Deletions cut 3 bases from V and 0 bases from J, with 8 bases between. The CDR3 here is CASSFERMNTEAFF. CDR3 bases: TGTGCCAGCAGTTTCGAGCGAATGAACACTGAAGCTTTCTTT.

This clone appeared a single time. This chain connects TRBV29-1 to TRBJ1-3, with 9 bases lining up with TRBD1. V gave up 1 base and J gave up 2 bases; unmatched junction bases: 0. Looked up from germline, CDR1 is SQVTM and CDR2 is ANQGSEA. CDR3 length: 14 residues. DNA of the CDR3: TGCAGCGTTGAAGGGACAGGGGCTGGAAACACCATATATTTT. Translating gives CSVEGTGAGNTIYF.

The chain links TRBV5-1 to TRBJ1-4; D is unclear. This CDR3 contains 17 residues. The germline V gene has CDR1 SGHRS and CDR2 YFSETQ. V gave up 0 bases and J gave up 8 bases, with 20 bases separating them. CDR3 bases: TGCGCCAGCAGCTTGGGTTATGGGCAGGTAGCCGGCGAAAAACTGTTTTTT. This sequence encodes CASSLGYGQVAGEKLFF.

The chain carries TRBV7-3 and TRBJ2-3; 8 nucleotides line up with TRBD2. With V trimmed by 5 bases and J by 1 base, 8 bases remained unmatched. Germline lookup yields CDR1 SGHTA and CDR2 FQGTGA. This CDR3 comprises 16 residues. The CDR3 region is CASSPQGLAGTDTQYF. The DNA of the CDR3 is TGTGCCAGCAGCCCCCAAGGACTAGCTGGCACAGATACGCAGTATTTT.

The chain links TRBV2 to TRBJ2-7; TRBD2 matches 7 bases. J was trimmed by 3 bases and V by 7 bases; bases with no gene match: 9. Germline CDR1 SNHLY, CDR2 FYNNEI. This CDR3 spans 14 amino acids. The CDR3 region has the DNA TGTGCCAGCACCGGGACTAACTTAAGCTACGAGCAGTACTTC. Translating gives CASTGTNLSYEQYF.

This chain uses TRBV28 with TRBJ1-5, with a weak D call TRBD1 (6 bases). Trimming removed 6 bases from V and 1 base from J, with 16 bases in between. Germline V gene lookup returns CDR1 MDHEN and CDR2 SYDVKM. The CDR3 is made up of 16 amino acids. CDR3 residues: CASRPYRVMSNQPQHF. The DNA of the CDR3 is TGTGCCAGCAGGCCGTACAGGGTAATGAGCAATCAGCCCCAGCATTTT. The full variable domain, rest sourced from reference TRBV28 and TRBJ1-5, is DVKVTQSSRYLVKRTGEKVFLECVQDMDHENMFWYRQDPGLGLRLIYFSYDVKMKEKGDIPEGYSVSREKKERFSLILESASTNQTSMYLCASRPYRVMSNQPQHFGDGTRLSIL.

This sequence joins TRBV7-2 and TRBJ2-4; 11 nucleotides agree with TRBD2. This CDR3 contains 18 residues. J was trimmed by 6 bases and V by 5 bases; bases with no gene match: 15. Germline V CDR1 and CDR2: SGHTA, FQGNSA. The CDR3 coding sequence is TGTGCCAGCAGCCCGAATGCCCTACTAGCGGGAGTAAGAAACATTCAGTACTTC. It encodes CASSPNALLAGVRNIQYF.

This chain connects TRBV15 to TRBJ1-1, with D possibly being TRBD1 (5 bases). Germline CDR1 reads LNHNV; CDR2 reads YYDKDF (reference sequence). The CDR3 is 14 residues long. Trimming took 5 bases from V and 4 from J, leaving 14 bases between them. Here the CDR3 DNA reads TGTGCCACCAGCCCTCGGACTGGGGCCACTGAAGCTTTCTTT. As protein: CATSPRTGATEAFF.

This clone was seen a single time. The V call is TRBV9, the J call TRBJ1-2, with unresolved D. The CDR3 totals 14 residues. Germline V lookup: CDR1 SGDLS, CDR2 YYNGEE. Trimming pared 0 bases from V and 4 bases from J, leaving 10 bases between. The CDR3 spells CASSVGSYSYGYTF. DNA of the CDR3: TGTGCCAGCAGCGTAGGTAGCTACTCCTATGGCTACACCTTC.

This sequence joins TRBV4-2 and TRBJ2-5, with no clear D. Germline V gives CDR1 LGHNA, CDR2 YNFKEQ. Trimming left V 4 bases short and J 4 bases short, with 13 bases between. This CDR3 spans 14 amino acids. For the CDR3, the DNA is TGTGCCAGCAGCCCTAGATTTTGGGGAGAGACCCAGTACTTC. The encoded protein is CASSPRFWGETQYF.

The chain links TRBV5-4 to TRBJ2-3; D possibly corresponds to TRBD2 (7 bases). Germline CDR1 and CDR2: SGHNT and YYREEE (reference sequence). V was clipped by 2 bases and J by 2 bases, with 12 bases between them. The length of the CDR3 is 15 residues. In DNA, the CDR3 is TGTGCCAGCAGCTTCCCTCGGGGGGCCACAGATACGCAGTATTTT. Protein: CASSFPRGATDTQYF.

CDR3 loop: CASSLSASLTGELFF. CDR3 DNA: TGCGCCAGCAGCCTCAGTGCGTCTTTGACCGGGGAGCTGTTTTTT. J is TRBJ2-2 and V is TRBV4-3; D not resolved. The CDR3 covers 15 residues. The V end lost 4 bases, the J end lost 5 bases, and 14 bases lay between the germline ends. CDR1 and CDR2 (germline): LGHNA, YSLEER.

This chain joins TRBV28 and TRBJ1-1; 8 bases map to TRBD1. Germline CDR1 MDHEN, CDR2 SYDVKM. This CDR3 region has 15 residues. With V trimmed by 6 bases and J by 1 base, 7 bases remained unmatched. The CDR3 DNA reads TGTGCCAGCAGCCTAGGGGACAGGTGGAACACTGAAGCTTTCTTT. Residues: CASSLGDRWNTEAFF. Full variable domain (outside the CDR3, taken from reference TRBV28 and TRBJ1-1): DVKVTQSSRYLVKRTGEKVFLECVQDMDHENMFWYRQDPGLGLRLIYFSYDVKMKEKGDIPEGYSVSREKKERFSLILESASTNQTSMYLCASSLGDRWNTEAFFGQGTRLTVV.

This sequence joins TRBV4-3 and TRBJ2-7; 7 bases match TRBD2. The trim removed 0 bases at V and 2 bases at J, leaving 7 bases unmatched. CDR1 is LGHNA, CDR2 YSLEER, per germline. The length of the CDR3 is 16 residues. For the CDR3, the DNA is TGCGCCAGCAGCCAAGATTTCCTAGCGGCCCCCTACGAGCAGTACTTC. As protein: CASSQDFLAAPYEQYF.

The chain joins TRBV7-2 to TRBJ2-1, with 10 bases lining up with TRBD2. From germline, CDR1 is SGHTA and CDR2 FQGNSA. V was pared by 1 base and J by 10 bases, with 7 bases of the junction left unmatched. The CDR3 is made up of 15 amino acids. CDR3 region: CASSLVIAGGIEQFF. Written as DNA, the CDR3 is TGTGCCAGCAGCTTAGTCATAGCGGGAGGCATAGAGCAGTTCTTC.

The V call is TRBV6-6, the J call TRBJ2-2; no reliable D call. Germline V lookup: CDR1 MNHNY, CDR2 SVGAGI (reference sequence). The CDR3 contains 12 residues. Deletions cut 8 bases from V and 4 bases from J, with 8 bases between. CDR3 DNA sequence: TGTGCCAGCGGCGAAGGCACCGGGGAGCTGTTTTTT. Amino acids: CASGEGTGELFF.

The V call is TRBV7-9, the J call TRBJ1-1; D is unresolved. CDR3 length: 15 amino acids. V dropped 3 bases and J dropped 0 bases, with 11 bases sitting between them. Germline CDR1 and CDR2: SEHNR and FQNEAQ (reference sequence). This CDR3 reads CASSLGPDLNTEAFF. As DNA, the CDR3 is TGTGCCAGCAGCTTGGGCCCCGACCTGAACACTGAAGCTTTCTTT.

This chain links TRBV14 with TRBJ1-2; D unclear. Germline V lookup: CDR1 SGHDN, CDR2 FVKESK. V lost 4 bases and J lost 4, with 10 bases in between. The CDR3 runs 13 residues. CDR3 nucleotide sequence: TGTGCCAGCAGCCTAGGCGGGGTCTATGGCTACACCTTC. Protein product: CASSLGGVYGYTF.